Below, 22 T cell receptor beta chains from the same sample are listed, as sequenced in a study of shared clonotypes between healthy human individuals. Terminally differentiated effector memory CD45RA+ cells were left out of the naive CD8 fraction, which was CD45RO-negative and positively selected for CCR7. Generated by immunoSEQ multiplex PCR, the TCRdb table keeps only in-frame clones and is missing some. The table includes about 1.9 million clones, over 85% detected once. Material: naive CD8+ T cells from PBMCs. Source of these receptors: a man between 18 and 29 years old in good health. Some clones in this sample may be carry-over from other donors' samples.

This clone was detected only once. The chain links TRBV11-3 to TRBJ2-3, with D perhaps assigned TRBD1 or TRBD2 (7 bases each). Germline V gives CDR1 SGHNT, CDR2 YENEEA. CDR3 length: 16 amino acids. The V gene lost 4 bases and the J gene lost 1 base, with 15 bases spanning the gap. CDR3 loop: CASSSAGRGRTDTQYF. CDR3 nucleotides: TGTGCCAGCAGCTCGGCGGGGAGGGGGCGCACAGATACGCAGTATTTT.

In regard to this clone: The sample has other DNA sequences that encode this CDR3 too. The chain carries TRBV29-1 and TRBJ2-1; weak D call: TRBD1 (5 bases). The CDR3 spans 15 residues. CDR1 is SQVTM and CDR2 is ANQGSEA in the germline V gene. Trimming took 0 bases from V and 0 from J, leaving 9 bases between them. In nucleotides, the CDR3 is TGCAGCGTTGAAGATCAAGGGGCCTCCTACAATGAGCAGTTCTTC. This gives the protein CSVEDQGASYNEQFF.

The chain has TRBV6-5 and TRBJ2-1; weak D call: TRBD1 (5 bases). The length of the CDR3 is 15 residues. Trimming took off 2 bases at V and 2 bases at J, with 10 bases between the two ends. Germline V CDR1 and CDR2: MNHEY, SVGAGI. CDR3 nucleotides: TGTGCCAGCAGTTACAGGGGCAGCGCCTACAATGAGCAGTTCTTC. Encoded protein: CASSYRGSAYNEQFF.

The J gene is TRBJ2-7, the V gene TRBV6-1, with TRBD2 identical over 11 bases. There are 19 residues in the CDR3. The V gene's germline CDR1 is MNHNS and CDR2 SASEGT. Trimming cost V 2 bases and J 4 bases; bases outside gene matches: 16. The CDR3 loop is CASSEPGGVLAGVQYEQYF. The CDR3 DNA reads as TGTGCCAGCAGTGAACCGGGCGGAGTACTAGCGGGAGTTCAGTACGAGCAGTACTTC.

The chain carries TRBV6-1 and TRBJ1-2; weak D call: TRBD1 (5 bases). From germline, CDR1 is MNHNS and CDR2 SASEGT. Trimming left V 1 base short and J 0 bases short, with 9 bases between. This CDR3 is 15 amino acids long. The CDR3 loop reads CASSEGRGANYGYTF. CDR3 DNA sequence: TGTGCCAGCAGTGAAGGAAGGGGAGCTAACTATGGCTACACCTTC.

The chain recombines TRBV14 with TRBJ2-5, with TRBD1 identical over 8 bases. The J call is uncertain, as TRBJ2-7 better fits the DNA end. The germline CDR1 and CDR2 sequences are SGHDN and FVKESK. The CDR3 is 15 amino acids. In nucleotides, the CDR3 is TGTGCCAGCAGCCGCCGGGACAGGCCGCCGGGCGAGCAGTACTTC. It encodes CASSRRDRPPGEQYF.

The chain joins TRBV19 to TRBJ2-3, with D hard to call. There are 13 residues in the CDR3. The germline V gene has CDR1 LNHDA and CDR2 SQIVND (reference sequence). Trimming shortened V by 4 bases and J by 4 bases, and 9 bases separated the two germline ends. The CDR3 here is CASSTYLADTQYF. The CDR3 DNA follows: TGTGCCAGTAGTACCTACTTGGCAGATACGCAGTATTTT.

DNA of the CDR3: TGCGCCAGCAGCCCTGCCAGCGGGAGTTCGTACAATGAGCAGTTCTTC. Translation: CASSPASGSSYNEQFF. The J gene is TRBJ2-1, the V gene TRBV5-1; TRBD2 matches 8 bases. This CDR3 comprises 16 residues. The germline CDR1 and CDR2 sequences are SGHRS and YFSETQ. V dropped 4 bases and J dropped 4; count of bases not matched to a gene: 10.

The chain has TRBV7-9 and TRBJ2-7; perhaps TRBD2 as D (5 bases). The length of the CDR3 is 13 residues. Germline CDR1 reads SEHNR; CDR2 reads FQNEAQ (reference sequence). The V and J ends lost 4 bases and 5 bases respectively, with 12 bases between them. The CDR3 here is CASSSGSLDEQYF. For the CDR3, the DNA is TGTGCCAGCAGCTCGGGATCTTTAGACGAGCAGTACTTC.

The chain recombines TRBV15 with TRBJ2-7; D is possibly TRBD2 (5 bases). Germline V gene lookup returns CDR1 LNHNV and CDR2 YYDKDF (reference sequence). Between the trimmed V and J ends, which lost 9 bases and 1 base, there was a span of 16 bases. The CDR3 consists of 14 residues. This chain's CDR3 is CATRFSEVSYEQYF. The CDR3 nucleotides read TGTGCCACTAGGTTTAGCGAGGTGTCCTACGAGCAGTACTTC.

The CDR3 sequence: CASSLSARLYNEQFF. CDR3 DNA sequence: TGTGCCAGCAGTTTATCCGCGAGGCTGTACAATGAGCAGTTCTTC. The genes are TRBV27 and TRBJ2-1; D not certain. Germline V gives CDR1 MNHEY, CDR2 SMNVEV (reference sequence). The CDR3 runs to 15 residues. Trimming removed 0 bases from V and 4 bases from J, with 10 bases in between.

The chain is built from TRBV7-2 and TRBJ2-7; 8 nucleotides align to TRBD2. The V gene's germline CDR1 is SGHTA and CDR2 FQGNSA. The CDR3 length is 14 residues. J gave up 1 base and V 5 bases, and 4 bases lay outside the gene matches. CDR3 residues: CASSAGLGSYEQYF. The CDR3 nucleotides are TGTGCCAGCAGCGCGGGACTAGGGTCCTACGAGCAGTACTTC. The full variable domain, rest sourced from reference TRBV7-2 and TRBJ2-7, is GAGVSQSPSNKVTEKGKDVELRCDPISGHTALYWYRQSLGQGLEFLIYFQGNSAPDKSGLPSDRFSAERTGGSVSTLTIQRTQQEDSAVYLCASSAGLGSYEQYFGPGTRLTVT.

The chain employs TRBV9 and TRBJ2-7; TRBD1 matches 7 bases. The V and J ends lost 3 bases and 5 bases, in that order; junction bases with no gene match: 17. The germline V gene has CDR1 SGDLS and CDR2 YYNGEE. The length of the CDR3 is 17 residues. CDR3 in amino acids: CASSAPLSTGLLDEQYF. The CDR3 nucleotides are TGTGCCAGCAGCGCCCCCCTCTCGACAGGGCTGTTGGACGAGCAGTACTTC.

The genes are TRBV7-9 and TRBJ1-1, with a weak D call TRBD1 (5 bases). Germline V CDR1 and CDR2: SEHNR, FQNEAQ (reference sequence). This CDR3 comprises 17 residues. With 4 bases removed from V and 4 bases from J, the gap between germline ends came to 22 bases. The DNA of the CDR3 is TGTGCCAGCAGCTCCCGGGACCCCAAAGGATTGAGCACTGAAGCTTTCTTT. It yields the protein CASSSRDPKGLSTEAFF.

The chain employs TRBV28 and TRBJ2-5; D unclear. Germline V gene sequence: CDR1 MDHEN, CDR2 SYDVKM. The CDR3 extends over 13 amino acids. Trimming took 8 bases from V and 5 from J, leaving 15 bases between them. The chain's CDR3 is CASETPPAETQYF. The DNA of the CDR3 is TGTGCCAGCGAAACCCCGCCGGCGGAGACCCAGTACTTC.

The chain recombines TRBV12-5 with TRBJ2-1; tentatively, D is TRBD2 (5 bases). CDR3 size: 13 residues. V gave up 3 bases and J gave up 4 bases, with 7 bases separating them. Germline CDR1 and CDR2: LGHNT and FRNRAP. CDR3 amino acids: CASGFWEYNEQFF. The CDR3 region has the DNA TGTGCTAGTGGTTTCTGGGAGTACAATGAGCAGTTCTTC.

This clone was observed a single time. In DNA form, the CDR3 reads TGTGCCAGTGGCCTTGGTGTCGGTGAAAAACTGTTTTTT. Protein sequence: CASGLGVGEKLFF. The chain couples TRBV19 to TRBJ1-4; the D is unclear. CDR1 LNHDA and CDR2 SQIVND come from the germline V gene (reference sequence). The V end lost 8 bases, the J end lost 7 bases, and 14 bases lay between the germline ends. The CDR3 is made up of 13 amino acids.

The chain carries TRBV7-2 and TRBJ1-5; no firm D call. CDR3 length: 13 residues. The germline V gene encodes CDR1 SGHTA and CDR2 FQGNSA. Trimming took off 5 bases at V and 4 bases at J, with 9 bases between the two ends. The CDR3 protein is CASSPGGNQPQHF. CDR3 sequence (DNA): TGTGCCAGCAGCCCAGGTGGTAATCAGCCCCAGCATTTT.

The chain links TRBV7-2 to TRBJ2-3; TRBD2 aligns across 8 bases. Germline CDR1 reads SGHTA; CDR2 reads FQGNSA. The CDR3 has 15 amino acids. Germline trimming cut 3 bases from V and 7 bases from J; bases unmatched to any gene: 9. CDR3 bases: TGTGCCAGCAGCTTGGGTGCGGGGGGAGGGTATACGCAGTATTTT. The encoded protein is CASSLGAGGGYTQYF.

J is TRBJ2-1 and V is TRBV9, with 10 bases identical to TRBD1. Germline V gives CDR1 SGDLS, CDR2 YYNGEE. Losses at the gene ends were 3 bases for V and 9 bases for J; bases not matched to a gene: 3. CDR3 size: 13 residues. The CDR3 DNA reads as TGTGCCAGCAGCGCCGGGACAGGGGCTGAGCAGTTCTTC. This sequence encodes CASSAGTGAEQFF.

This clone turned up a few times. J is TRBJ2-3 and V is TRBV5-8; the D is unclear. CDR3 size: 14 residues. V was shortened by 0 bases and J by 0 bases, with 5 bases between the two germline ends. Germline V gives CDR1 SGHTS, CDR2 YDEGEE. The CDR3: CASSLGRSTDTQYF. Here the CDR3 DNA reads TGTGCCAGCAGCTTGGGACGGAGCACAGATACGCAGTATTTT.

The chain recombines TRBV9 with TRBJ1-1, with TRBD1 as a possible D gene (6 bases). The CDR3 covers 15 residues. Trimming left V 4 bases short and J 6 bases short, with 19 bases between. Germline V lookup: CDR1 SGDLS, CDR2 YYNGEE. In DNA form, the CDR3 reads TGTGCCAGCAGCTTCCAAACAGGGAAGAGCCCTGAAGCTTTCTTT. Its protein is CASSFQTGKSPEAFF. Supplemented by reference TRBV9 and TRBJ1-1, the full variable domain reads DSGVTQTPKHLITATGQRVTLRCSPRSGDLSVYWYQQSLDQGLQFLIQYYNGEERAKGNILERFSAQQFPDLHSELNLSSLELGDSALYFCASSFQTGKSPEAFFGQGTRLTVV.